The 22 T cell receptor beta chains below come from one sample, sequenced in a study of cytomegalovirus exposure and HLA in healthy donors. Use of 60 Vbeta and 13 Jbeta primers characterized the PCR. The data were produced by immunoSEQ multiplex PCR, yet TCRdb's version contains in-frame clones alone and is incomplete. The sample shows about 63,000 clones, roughly 80% of them seen only once. The sequenced sample was PBMCs. The receptors derive from a woman between 40 and 50 years old in good health and CMV-seropositive.

This chain links TRBV29-1 with TRBJ2-3; D ambiguous. The CDR3 runs 15 residues. CDR1 is SQVTM, CDR2 ANQGSEA, per germline. V lost 8 bases and J 2 bases, leaving 20 bases between the germline ends. Here the CDR3 DNA reads TGCAGCCTGCGGCTGTATACCGGTAACACAGATACGCAGTATTTT. Its translation: CSLRLYTGNTDTQYF.

The rearrangement links TRBV6-5 to TRBJ2-1; TRBD2 matches at 15 bases. The V gene's germline CDR1 is MNHEY and CDR2 SVGAGI. CDR3 length equals 16 residues. The V gene end was trimmed by 2 bases and the J gene end by 6 bases; junction bases not matched to a gene: 2. The CDR3 reads CASSYRTSGGVNEQFF. CDR3 DNA sequence: TGTGCCAGCAGTTACCGGACTAGCGGGGGGGTCAATGAGCAGTTCTTC.

The chain joins TRBV10-1 to TRBJ2-5, with TRBD1 matching 8 bases. The end of the DNA fits TRBJ2-7 better, so the J call may be wrong. Germline CDR1 and CDR2: WNHNN and SYGVQD (reference sequence). CDR3 length: 13 amino acids. CDR3 bases: TGCGCCACTAGGGACAGGAATTTCTACGAGCAGTACTTC. As protein: CATRDRNFYEQYF.

The sample holds one count of this clone. The chain has TRBV27 and TRBJ1-1, with TRBD1 identical over 11 bases. The V segment lost 6 bases and the J segment 7 bases; nucleotides outside the gene matches: 7. The germline CDR1 and CDR2 sequences are MNHEY and SMNVEV (reference sequence). The CDR3 is 14 amino acids. The CDR3 DNA follows: TGTGCCAGCAGATGGACAGGGGGCATAGGTGAAGCTTTCTTT. It translates to CASRWTGGIGEAFF.

This clone appeared once. The rearrangement links TRBV4-1 to TRBJ1-6; D gene uncertain. CDR1 MGHRA and CDR2 YSYEKL come from the germline V gene. With 0 bases removed from V and 0 bases from J, the gap between germline ends came to 9 bases. The CDR3 runs 17 residues. Written as DNA, the CDR3 is TGCGCCAGCAGCCAAGATAACCCGAGCTCCTATAATTCACCCCTCCACTTT. Its translation is CASSQDNPSSYNSPLHF.

Remarks on this clone: The same CDR3 also results from other DNA sequences found in this sample. The chain couples TRBV4-1 to TRBJ2-5; 9 bases line up with TRBD2. The junction had 3 bases not matched to a gene; V was cut back by 0 bases and J by 4 bases. Germline CDR1 and CDR2: MGHRA and YSYEKL. The length of the CDR3 is 15 residues. The CDR3 nucleotides are TGCGCCAGCAGCCAAGACGGCGGGGGGGCAGAGACCCAGTACTTC. Its translation is CASSQDGGGAETQYF.

The V gene is TRBV6-4, the J gene TRBJ1-1; D possibly corresponds to TRBD1 (6 bases). Germline values: CDR1 MRHNA, CDR2 SNTAGT. The V and J ends lost 6 bases and 4 bases respectively, with 12 bases between them. CDR3 size: 13 residues. CDR3 protein: CASSLLTGTEAFF. The CDR3 DNA follows: TGTGCCAGCAGCCTACTGACAGGCACTGAAGCTTTCTTT.

This rearrangement joins TRBV10-1 to TRBJ2-2; 8 bases fit TRBD1. The CDR3 contains 17 residues. Germline trimming cut 11 bases from V and 6 bases from J; bases unmatched to any gene: 20. Germline-derived CDR1 and CDR2 are WNHNN and SYGVQD (reference sequence). CDR3 coding DNA: TGCGCCGTCCCATATAACTCCCCGGGACAGGTCCCCGGGGAGCTGTTTTTT. Translation gives CAVPYNSPGQVPGELFF.

As for this clone: The junction differs from germline at one of its ends, possibly a read error. This rearrangement joins TRBV7-9 to TRBJ2-6; 10 nucleotides line up with TRBD1. Germline values: CDR1 SEHNR, CDR2 FQNEAQ (reference sequence). The CDR3 totals 17 residues. CDR3 bases: TGTTCCAGCAGCCCAGACAGGGGGCGCACCGGGGCCAACGTCCTGACTTTC. Amino acid sequence: CSSSPDRGRTGANVLTF. The entire variable domain, with the rest obtained from reference TRBV7-9 and TRBJ2-6, is as follows: DTGVSQNPRHKITKRGQNVTFRCDPISEHNRLYWYRQTLGQGPEFLTYFQNEAQLEKSRLLSDRFSAERPKGSFSTLEIQRTEQGDSAMYLCSSSPDRGRTGANVLTFGAGSRLTVL.

V gene TRBV10-3 combines with J gene TRBJ2-7; possibly TRBD2 for D (5 bases). Germline CDR1 reads ENHRY; CDR2 reads SYGVKD. The CDR3 spans 14 residues. V was clipped by 6 bases and J by 0 bases, with 12 bases between them. The CDR3 sequence: CAIRPAGSSYEQYF. CDR3 bases: TGTGCCATCAGGCCCGCTGGGAGCTCCTACGAGCAGTACTTC.

This chain joins TRBV5-6 and TRBJ1-4; 12 bases fit TRBD1. With 0 bases clipped from V and 7 bases from J, the junction kept 7 bases outside the gene matches. Germline V gene lookup returns CDR1 SGHDT and CDR2 YYEEEE. The CDR3 has 17 amino acids. The CDR3 loop reads CASSLARGDRGREKLFF. DNA for the CDR3: TGTGCCAGCAGCTTGGCACGTGGGGACAGGGGGCGTGAAAAACTGTTTTTT.

J is TRBJ1-1 and V is TRBV14; D gene unclear. Trimming stripped 5 bases from V and 1 base from J, with 17 bases between. The CDR3 runs 16 residues. Germline CDR1 SGHDN, CDR2 FVKESK. The CDR3 DNA reads as TGTGCCAGCAGCACCCGCAAGGGAGCTTGGAACACTGAAGCTTTCTTT. This codes for CASSTRKGAWNTEAFF.

This clone was counted once. The genes are TRBV5-5 and TRBJ1-2; D not resolved. Trimming removed 4 bases from V and 7 bases from J, with 11 bases in between. The germline CDR1 and CDR2 sequences are SGHKS and YYEKEE (reference sequence). This CDR3 has 12 amino acids. The DNA for the CDR3 is TGTGCCAGCAGCCTCCTGGGAGCTGGCTACACCTTC. It specifies CASSLLGAGYTF.

This chain uses TRBV4-3 with TRBJ1-2; 11 nucleotides agree with TRBD1. CDR1 is LGHNA, CDR2 YSLEER, per germline. Losses at the gene ends were 4 bases for V and 4 bases for J; bases not matched to a gene: 5. The length of the CDR3 is 15 residues. In nucleotides, the CDR3 is TGCGCCAGCAGCCCTTCGGGGACAGGGGGCTATGGCTACACCTTC. Its translation is CASSPSGTGGYGYTF.

The rearrangement joins TRBV7-3 to TRBJ2-7; TRBD2 matches 10 bases. The J segment lost 5 bases and the V segment lost 1 base, leaving 8 bases of the junction unmatched. The CDR3 runs 16 residues. The germline V gene has CDR1 SGHTA and CDR2 FQGTGA. Here the CDR3 DNA reads TGTGCCAGCAGCTTAAATTGTCAGCGGGGGGGGAACGAGCAGTACTTC. Its protein product is CASSLNCQRGGNEQYF.

The V gene is TRBV18, the J gene TRBJ2-4; perhaps TRBD2 as D (6 bases). The germline V gene has CDR1 KGHSH and CDR2 LQKENI. The CDR3 covers 15 residues. Trimming left V 3 bases short and J 7 bases short, with 16 bases between. CDR3 sequence reads: CASSPGVSGLNIQYF. In nucleotides, the CDR3 is TGTGCCAGCTCACCCGGAGTGAGCGGGTTGAACATTCAGTACTTC.

As concerns this clone: This specimen includes other DNA sequences encoding the same CDR3. This chain connects TRBV7-8 to TRBJ1-5, with D perhaps TRBD1 (5 bases). V lost 2 bases and J lost 7, with 12 bases in between. CDR3 length equals 14 residues. The germline CDR1 and CDR2 sequences are SGHVS and FQNEAQ. CDR3 region: CASSLPGHGQPQHF. The DNA of the CDR3 is TGTGCCAGCAGCTTACCCGGACACGGCCAGCCCCAGCATTTT.

Only a few counts were recorded for this clone. This chain connects TRBV18 to TRBJ2-7, with TRBD1 matching over 7 bases. The CDR3 contains 14 residues. The trim removed 3 bases at V and 4 bases at J, leaving 6 bases unmatched. From germline, CDR1 is KGHSH and CDR2 LQKENI. The CDR3 reads CASSPRDSRYEQYF. The CDR3 DNA sequence: TGTGCCAGCTCACCCCGGGACAGCAGATACGAGCAGTACTTC. Using reference TRBV18 and TRBJ2-7 for the parts outside the CDR3, the full variable domain is NAGVMQNPRHLVRRRGQEARLRCSPMKGHSHVYWYRQLPEEGLKFMVYLQKENIIDESGMPKERFSAEFPKEGPSILRIQQVVRGDSAAYFCASSPRDSRYEQYFGPGTRLTVT.

V and J are TRBV10-2 and TRBJ2-3; 7 bases align to TRBD2. With 3 bases clipped from V and 0 bases from J, the junction kept 3 bases outside the gene matches. CDR3 length equals 15 residues. Looked up from germline, CDR1 is WSHSY and CDR2 is SAAADI. CDR3 sequence: CASSETSASTDTQYF. DNA of the CDR3: TGCGCCAGCAGTGAAACTAGCGCTAGCACAGATACGCAGTATTTT.

The chain's CDR3 is CASGGLADGNEQFF. DNA for the CDR3: TGTGCCAGCGGGGGACTAGCGGATGGAAATGAGCAGTTCTTC. This rearrangement joins TRBV10-3 to TRBJ2-1; the match to TRBD2 covers 11 bases. Germline values: CDR1 ENHRY, CDR2 SYGVKD. The CDR3 covers 14 residues. With 10 bases clipped from V and 7 bases from J, the junction kept 9 bases outside the gene matches.

The gene calls are TRBV5-1 and TRBJ2-5; D ambiguous. The ends were cut back, 0 bases at V and 5 bases at J, with 11 bases in the middle. The CDR3 extends over 14 amino acids. Germline V gene data show CDR1 as SGHRS and CDR2 as YFSETQ. CDR3 DNA sequence: TGCGCCAGCAGCTTGGACCGCCCGAGGGAGACCCAGTACTTC. Translated, it gives CASSLDRPRETQYF.

This clone has only a few counts. This chain joins TRBV15 and TRBJ2-3; 8 bases are shared with TRBD1. V trimming: 6 bases; J trimming: 2 bases; junction bases outside the gene matches: 7. The CDR3 runs 15 residues. The V gene's germline CDR1 is LNHNV and CDR2 YYDKDF (reference sequence). The CDR3 here is CATSQGATPTDTQYF. The CDR3 DNA reads TGTGCCACCAGTCAGGGGGCGACTCCCACAGATACGCAGTATTTT.